The rows below give T cell receptor beta chains drawn from one sample of a study of blood T cell repertoires in COVID-19. Assay used: immunoSEQ multiplex PCR; TCRdb lists only in-frame clones, some missing. The table records about 240,000 clones, 88% of them present only once. The sequenced material came from peripheral blood. The receptors shown here come from a woman between 40 and 55 years old who had recovered from COVID-19. Each CDR3 is given with its conserved first and last residue. Each record gives: V gene, clone size, D gene, J gene, CDR3 DNA, CDR3 protein. The D gene is left open where the match is weak. Not every row has a clone size; where given, it reads once, few, many or a size class.

TRBV3-1/TRBV3-2	.	.	TRBJ2-3	TGTGCCAGCAGCCCCCCCCAAGATACGCAGTATTTT	CASSPPQDTQYF
TRBV27	.	.	TRBJ1-5	TGTGCCAGCAGAGGTCCCCCAGTCAGGGGCGACAATCAGCCCCAGCATTTT	CASRGPPVRGDNQPQHF
TRBV11-2	.	TRBD1	TRBJ2-5	TGTGCCAGCAGTACAGGGGCTCAAGAGACCCAGTACTTC	CASSTGAQETQYF
TRBV28	.	.	TRBJ1-2	TGTGCCAGCAGCCCCCAGGGGCACGGCTACACCTTC	CASSPQGHGYTF
TRBV21-1	.	.	TRBJ1-2	TGTGCCAGCAGCAAAGAGAGGTCGGGCTACACCTTC	CASSKERSGYTF
TRBV27	.	.	TRBJ1-2	TGTGCCAGCAGTTTATCGGGGGGTTATTTCGGCTACACCTTC	CASSLSGGYFGYTF
TRBV4-3	many	.	TRBJ2-2	TGCGCCAGCAGCCAAGATCTCTCCGACACCGGGGAGCTGTTTTTT	CASSQDLSDTGELFF
TRBV4-2	few	.	TRBJ2-1	TGTGCCAGCAGCCAAGATCGGGGTAGCTCCTACAATGAGCAGTTCTTC	CASSQDRGSSYNEQFF
TRBV29-1	.	.	TRBJ1-1	TGCAGCGTCCAAACATCTTCAGGGAACACTGAAGCTTTCTTT	CSVQTSSGNTEAFF
TRBV27	.	.	TRBJ2-7	TGTGCCCCCGGGGGCTCCTACGAGCAGTACTTC	CAPGGSYEQYF
TRBV15	.	.	TRBJ2-1	TGTGCCACCAGCCCAAAAGGGGGGGGTGAGCAGTTCTTC	CATSPKGGGEQFF
TRBV28	once	TRBD2	TRBJ2-7	TGTGCCAGCAGGCCCCCCGGGAGGCCCACCGGGCAGTACTTC	CASRPPGRPTGQYF
TRBV6-5	.	TRBD1	TRBJ1-2	TGTGCCAGCAGTTACTCCCGACAGGGTAGGGGCTATGGCTACACCTTC	CASSYSRQGRGYGYTF
TRBV14	.	.	TRBJ2-7	TGTGCCAGCAGCCAATTTCGGGGGGCTCGCGAGCAGTACTTC	CASSQFRGAREQYF
TRBV10-3	.	TRBD1	TRBJ2-3	TGTGCCATCAGGCGCGGACAGGACACAGATACGCAGTATTTT	CAIRRGQDTDTQYF
TRBV12-3/TRBV12-4	few	.	TRBJ2-1	TGTGCCAGCAGCAGCTACAATGAGCAGTTCTTC	CASSSYNEQFF
TRBV7-2	.	TRBD2	TRBJ2-5	TGTGCCAGCAGCCTTTCGGGCCTGGGACTAGCGGCTCAAGAGACCCAGTACTTC	CASSLSGLGLAAQETQYF
TRBV7-7	.	TRBD2	TRBJ2-5	TGTGCCAGCAGCCTCGGGGGGACCACCGGGGAGACCCAGTACTTC	CASSLGGTTGETQYF
TRBV7-9	.	TRBD2	TRBJ2-3	TGTGCCAGCAGCCCAGGACTAGCGGGAGGGTTAGGAGATACGCAGTATTTT	CASSPGLAGGLGDTQYF
TRBV7-2	.	.	TRBJ2-5	TGTGCCAGCAGCCCACAGGCCACACCGGGGGCCCAGTACTTC	CASSPQATPGAQYF
TRBV19	.	TRBD1	TRBJ1-4	TGTGCCAGTAGGGACAGGGCCAAACTGTTTTTT	CASRDRAKLFF
TRBV25-1	.	.	TRBJ1-5	TGTGCCAGCAGTGTAGGGGAAGGACAGCCCCAGCATTTT	CASSVGEGQPQHF
TRBV30	.	TRBD2	TRBJ2-3	TGTGCCGCGGGGGGGGGCTTTCGCACAGATACGCAGTATTTT	CAAGGGFRTDTQYF
TRBV9	.	TRBD1	TRBJ1-4	TGTGCCAGCAGCTGGGGACAGGGGTCTAATGAAAAACTGTTTTTT	CASSWGQGSNEKLFF
TRBV30	.	.	TRBJ1-3	TGTGCCGGAACCCAGGGTTCTGGAAACACCATATATTTT	CAGTQGSGNTIYF
TRBV6-2/TRBV6-3	.	TRBD2	TRBJ2-2	TGTGCCAGCAGTTACGGACGTGGTCCCGGGACTAGCGGGGCCGGGGAGCTGTTTTTT	CASSYGRGPGTSGAGELFF
TRBV30	.	TRBD2	TRBJ2-3	TGTGCCTGGACCGGGACTAGCGGGAGTAAACGCACAGATACGCAGTATTTT	CAWTGTSGSKRTDTQYF
TRBV3-1/TRBV3-2	.	.	TRBJ2-5	TGTGCCAGCAGCCAGAGGGGGGGCCGAAGGGCCCAGTACTTC	CASSQRGGRRAQYF
TRBV5-6	.	.	TRBJ1-1	TGTGCCAGCAGCTTCCGCGCTGAAGCTTTCTTT	CASSFRAEAFF
TRBV9	.	.	TRBJ1-2	TGTGCCAGCAGCGGAGGGACACCCCCAGAGGACTATGGCTACACCTTC	CASSGGTPPEDYGYTF
TRBV5-1	.	.	TRBJ1-5	TGCGCCAGCAGCTTGTTGGCAGGGCATCAGCCCCAGCATTTT	CASSLLAGHQPQHF
TRBV7-3	.	.	TRBJ1-2	TGTGCCAGCAGCTTAGGGCCTACCTCCTCGGTGGGTGGCTACACCTTC	CASSLGPTSSVGGYTF
TRBV13	.	.	TRBJ2-1	TGTGCCAGCAGCCTCGGGGGACTCCTTGGGAATGAGCAGTTCTTC	CASSLGGLLGNEQFF
TRBV6-6	.	TRBD2	TRBJ2-1	TGTGCCAGCAGTCCTTCCTCGCCCCGACTAGCCGGGCACCGGGGTGAGCAGTTCTTC	CASSPSSPRLAGHRGEQFF
TRBV30	.	TRBD2	TRBJ2-5	TGTGCCCCACGGACTAGACAAGAGACCCAGTACTTC	CAPRTRQETQYF
TRBV27	.	.	TRBJ2-7	TGTGCCAGCAGTTATGGGCGAAATTCCGAGCAGTACTTC	CASSYGRNSEQYF
TRBV7-8	.	.	TRBJ1-3	TGTGCCAGCAGCCTCCCCCCCCAGGGTACCTCTGGAAACACCATATATTTT	CASSLPPQGTSGNTIYF
TRBV9	.	TRBD1	TRBJ1-2	TGTGCCAGCAGCGTGACAGGGGGCGCGGGCTATGGCTACACCTTC	CASSVTGGAGYGYTF
TRBV29-1	.	TRBD2	TRBJ2-3	TGCAGCGTGAGGAGGCGACTAGCGGCCCAGGATACGCAGTATTTT	CSVRRRLAAQDTQYF
TRBV7-9	once	TRBD2	TRBJ2-1	TGTGCCAGCAACCGAGGGGGACTAGCGGGTTACAATGAGCAGTTCTTC	CASNRGGLAGYNEQFF
TRBV5-1	.	.	TRBJ1-2	TGCGCCAGCAGCCATACCACCGGGGGTGGCTATGGCTACACCTTC	CASSHTTGGGYGYTF
TRBV19	.	.	TRBJ2-3	TGTGCCAGTAGTATATCGGGGAACGGGCCAGATACGCAGTATTTT	CASSISGNGPDTQYF
TRBV30	few	TRBD1	TRBJ1-5	TGTGCCTGGAGTGGGGACACAGGGGGTCAGCCCCAGCATTTT	CAWSGDTGGQPQHF